Below, 30 T cell receptor beta chains from the same sample are listed, as sequenced in a study of cytomegalovirus exposure and HLA in healthy donors. PCR was performed using 60 Vbeta and 13 Jbeta primers. The table came from immunoSEQ multiplex PCR; TCRdb's copy has only in-frame clones and leaves some out. The repertoire includes over 80,000 clones, approximately 75% of them detected once, and approximately 3.2% sits in the top ten. Specimen: PBMCs. Every receptor here comes from a female donor in good health and CMV-seropositive.

The V call is TRBV28, the J call TRBJ1-5; D unclear. This CDR3 spans 13 amino acids. Trimming cost V 6 bases and J 7 bases, with 13 bases left between them. CDR1 is MDHEN, CDR2 SYDVKM, per germline. The CDR3 sequence is CASSPGLGQPQHF. CDR3 nucleotides: TGTGCCAGCAGCCCAGGCCTTGGACAGCCCCAGCATTTT.

This clone was seen just once. The V and J genes are TRBV25-1 and TRBJ1-2, with D unresolved. Trimming left V 2 bases short and J 3 bases short, with 16 bases between. This CDR3 has 16 residues. The germline gives CDR1 MGHDK, CDR2 SYGVNS. The CDR3 spells CASSERGPRRDYGYTF. The CDR3 nucleotides are TGTGCCAGCAGTGAACGTGGGCCTCGGAGGGACTATGGCTACACCTTC.

On this clone itself: Its ends do not fully match the called genes, so a read error is possible. The rearrangement uses TRBV28 and TRBJ1-2; 7 bases map to TRBD1. This CDR3 is 14 amino acids long. Germline V CDR1 and CDR2: MDHEN, SYDVKM. CDR3 coding DNA: TGCCTTGTGGGGGGACAGAAATCTAACTATGGCTACACCTTC. Translated, it gives CLVGGQKSNYGYTF.

This chain joins TRBV5-4 and TRBJ1-1; 7 bases are a match to TRBD1. This CDR3 contains 13 residues. V was pared by 4 bases and J by 3 bases, with 3 bases of the junction left unmatched. The germline V gene has CDR1 SGHNT and CDR2 YYREEE (reference sequence). The CDR3 region is CASSATGDTEAFF. DNA for the CDR3: TGTGCCAGCAGCGCCACAGGGGACACTGAAGCTTTCTTT. Looking up the rest from reference TRBV5-4 and TRBJ1-1 gives the full variable domain: ETGVTQSPTHLIKTRGQQVTLRCSSQSGHNTVSWYQQALGQGPQFIFQYYREEENGRGNFPPRFSGLQFPNYSSELNVNALELDDSALYLCASSATGDTEAFFGQGTRLTVV.

This chain links TRBV6-5 with TRBJ2-4, with a possible D match to TRBD1 (5 bases). There are 14 residues in the CDR3. V shed 6 bases and J shed 0 bases, with 9 bases lying between them. In germline, CDR1 is MNHEY, CDR2 SVGAGI. This chain's CDR3 is CASRGTGAKNIQYF. DNA of the CDR3: TGTGCCAGCAGGGGAACAGGAGCCAAAAACATTCAGTACTTC.

V gene TRBV30 combines with J gene TRBJ1-2; 7 bases line up with TRBD1. There are 14 residues in the CDR3. V dropped 1 base and J dropped 9; count of bases not matched to a gene: 11. CDR1 is GTSNPN, CDR2 SVGIG, per germline (reference sequence). CDR3 amino acids: CAWSANGQARSYTF. CDR3 in DNA: TGTGCCTGGAGTGCCAACGGACAGGCCCGGAGCTACACCTTC.

This chain connects TRBV9 to TRBJ1-4, with a possible D match to TRBD1 (5 bases). V was cut by 2 bases and J by 6 bases, with 11 bases left in between. The V gene's germline CDR1 is SGDLS and CDR2 YYNGEE. The CDR3 spans 14 residues. The CDR3 region has the DNA TGTGCCAGCAGCGTCGACGGACATTATGAAAAACTGTTTTTT. This sequence encodes CASSVDGHYEKLFF. The full variable domain, its missing parts supplied by reference TRBV9 and TRBJ1-4, is DSGVTQTPKHLITATGQRVTLRCSPRSGDLSVYWYQQSLDQGLQFLIQYYNGEERAKGNILERFSAQQFPDLHSELNLSSLELGDSALYFCASSVDGHYEKLFFGSGTQLSVL.

The genes are TRBV6-6 and TRBJ2-5, with TRBD2 matching over 9 bases. This CDR3 is built from 16 residues. Germline trimming cut 6 bases from V and 3 bases from J; bases unmatched to any gene: 11. CDR1 and CDR2 from the germline V gene are MNHNY and SVGAGI (reference sequence). This CDR3 is CASRKFWRGGKETQYF. In DNA form, the CDR3 reads TGTGCCAGCAGGAAGTTTTGGCGGGGGGGGAAAGAGACCCAGTACTTC.

Many counts were recorded for this clone. This chain uses TRBV4-3 with TRBJ1-6; a possible D gene is TRBD1 (6 bases). V lost 0 bases and J 7 bases, leaving 13 bases between the germline ends. Germline assignment: CDR1 LGHNA and CDR2 YSLEER. This CDR3 is 16 amino acids long. The DNA for the CDR3 is TGCGCCAGCAGCCAAGATTCTGGGGGCAGGAATTCACCCCTCCACTTT. Translated, it gives CASSQDSGGRNSPLHF.

The chain couples TRBV11-2 to TRBJ2-1; D is perhaps TRBD2 (6 bases). The CDR3 runs 15 residues. Deletions cut 0 bases from V and 7 bases from J, with 13 bases between. The germline gives CDR1 SGHAT, CDR2 FQNNGV. Here the CDR3 DNA reads TGTGCCAGCAGCTTAGACGGGGGAAGAGGAAATGAGCAGTTCTTC. Protein: CASSLDGGRGNEQFF.

This sequence joins TRBV30 and TRBJ2-1, with a tentative D call TRBD1 (5 bases). Germline values: CDR1 GTSNPN, CDR2 SVGIG (reference sequence). This CDR3 spans 12 amino acids. Trimming removed 2 bases at V and 8 bases at J, with 10 bases between. The CDR3 DNA reads as TGTGCCTGGAGTCGAAGGGGCGATGAGCAGTTCTTC. It is translated as CAWSRRGDEQFF.

This clone was counted only a few times. The V gene is TRBV10-3, the J gene TRBJ2-7; TRBD1 is a possible D gene (5 bases). Germline V gene sequence: CDR1 ENHRY, CDR2 SYGVKD. The CDR3 length is 13 residues. Trimming pared 6 bases from V and 0 bases from J, leaving 9 bases between. The CDR3: CAIRMTASYEQYF. Here the CDR3 DNA reads TGTGCCATCAGAATGACAGCCTCCTACGAGCAGTACTTC.

This chain connects TRBV10-3 to TRBJ2-3, with TRBD2 matching over 8 bases. J gave up 4 bases and V 10 bases, and 4 bases lay outside the gene matches. CDR3 length equals 12 residues. Germline values: CDR1 ENHRY, CDR2 SYGVKD. CDR3 bases: TGTGCCAGCGGGAGGCGTCCAGATACGCAGTATTTT. Protein: CASGRRPDTQYF.

The chain is built from TRBV5-8 and TRBJ1-6; 8 bases fit TRBD1. Germline V lookup: CDR1 SGHTS, CDR2 YDEGEE. V gave up 0 bases and J gave up 11 bases; unmatched junction bases: 7. The length of the CDR3 is 15 residues. CDR3 amino acids: CASSLGGQGATPLHF. In DNA form, the CDR3 reads TGTGCCAGCAGCTTGGGGGGCCAGGGGGCTACACCCCTCCACTTT.

The rearrangement links TRBV10-3 to TRBJ2-1, with TRBD2 matching over 12 bases. V lost 5 bases to trimming and J lost 7 bases; unmatched junction nucleotides: 6. The germline CDR1 and CDR2 sequences are ENHRY and SYGVKD. The CDR3 runs 15 residues. CDR3 DNA: TGTGCCATCAGTCAGACTAGCGGGGGACGTAATGAGCAGTTCTTC. Its translation is CAISQTSGGRNEQFF.

This clone has a handful of counts. This chain uses TRBV28 with TRBJ2-1; 11 nucleotides agree with TRBD2. V trimming: 6 bases; J trimming: 7 bases; junction bases outside the gene matches: 17. There are 18 residues in the CDR3. Germline-derived CDR1 and CDR2 are MDHEN and SYDVKM. The CDR3 spells CASSYRLVAGGPGNEQFF. DNA of the CDR3: TGTGCCAGCAGCTACCGTCTGGTAGCGGGAGGGCCAGGTAATGAGCAGTTCTTC.

The V call is TRBV2, the J call TRBJ2-1; 13 bases line up with TRBD2. The V segment lost 7 bases and the J segment 10 bases; nucleotides outside the gene matches: 7. The germline V gene has CDR1 SNHLY and CDR2 FYNNEI. The CDR3 is 14 residues long. CDR3 DNA sequence: TGTGCCAGCATTCGGACTAGCGGGAGATCGGAGCAGTTCTTC. As protein: CASIRTSGRSEQFF.

The chain is built from TRBV2 and TRBJ1-6, with unresolved D. V was clipped by 1 base and J by 0 bases, with 4 bases between them. The CDR3 has 15 amino acids. Germline CDR1 is SNHLY and CDR2 is FYNNEI. The CDR3 loop is CASSEVSSYNSPLHF. CDR3 coding DNA: TGTGCCAGCAGTGAAGTGAGCTCCTATAATTCACCCCTCCACTTT.

This clone was counted between two and nine times. The chain combines TRBV7-9 with TRBJ2-3, with TRBD2 identical over 10 bases. This CDR3 spans 18 amino acids. Germline lookup yields CDR1 SEHNR and CDR2 FQNEAQ (reference sequence). V lost 8 bases to trimming and J lost 0 bases; unmatched junction nucleotides: 14. CDR3 DNA: TGTGCCAGCGGATCCCCGGGACTAGCGCCGAAAAGCACAGATACGCAGTATTTT. Its protein product is CASGSPGLAPKSTDTQYF.

The chain employs TRBV4-2 and TRBJ1-1, with a weak D call TRBD1 (6 bases). This CDR3 spans 15 amino acids. Germline V gene lookup returns CDR1 LGHNA and CDR2 YNFKEQ. The V end lost 3 bases, the J end lost 6 bases, and 17 bases lay between the germline ends. CDR3 amino acids: CASSHPRGESPEAFF. The CDR3 DNA reads as TGTGCCAGCAGCCACCCCAGGGGTGAATCTCCTGAAGCTTTCTTT.

This clone was counted only a few times. The CDR3 DNA reads TGTGCCAGCAGTTACTCAGGGGGGGCTGAAGCTTTCTTT. Translating it yields CASSYSGGAEAFF. The genes are TRBV6-5 and TRBJ1-1; D is perhaps TRBD1 (6 bases). The V end lost 0 bases, the J end lost 6 bases, and 8 bases lay between the germline ends. From germline, CDR1 is MNHEY and CDR2 SVGAGI. This CDR3 region has 13 residues.

The chain carries TRBV19 and TRBJ1-1; D is unresolved. The germline CDR1 and CDR2 sequences are LNHDA and SQIVND (reference sequence). Trimming stripped 4 bases from V and 11 bases from J, with 14 bases between. The CDR3 sequence is 12 residues long. The CDR3 DNA is TGTGCCAGTAGTACCGAGGCGAGGGCGGCTTTCTTT. It codes for CASSTEARAAFF.

Points on this clone: Other nucleotide sequences from this sample produce the same CDR3. This chain joins TRBV29-1 and TRBJ1-3; no clear D. Trimming pared 4 bases from V and 1 base from J, leaving 2 bases between. The CDR3 covers 11 residues. CDR1 and CDR2 (germline): SQVTM, ANQGSEA. CDR3 region: CSVVSGNTIYF. In nucleotides, the CDR3 is TGCAGCGTTGTATCTGGAAACACCATATATTTT.

The genes are TRBV19 and TRBJ1-1; the D gene is possibly TRBD1 (6 bases). Trimming left V 5 bases short and J 0 bases short, with 16 bases between. This CDR3 contains 16 residues. Germline CDR1 and CDR2: LNHDA and SQIVND (reference sequence). The CDR3 is CASSLPDSTLNTEAFF. The CDR3 region has the DNA TGTGCCAGTAGTCTACCGGACAGCACCCTGAACACTGAAGCTTTCTTT. The full variable domain, in which reference TRBV19 and TRBJ1-1 provide the parts outside the CDR3, is DGGITQSPKYLFRKEGQNVTLSCEQNLNHDAMYWYRQDPGQGLRLIYYSQIVNDFQKGDIAEGYSVSREKKESFPLTVTSAQKNPTAFYLCASSLPDSTLNTEAFFGQGTRLTVV.

The V and J genes are TRBV27 and TRBJ1-5; no firm D call. V was shortened by 5 bases and J by 4 bases, with 9 bases between the two germline ends. CDR3 length: 13 residues. Looked up from germline, CDR1 is MNHEY and CDR2 is SMNVEV (reference sequence). This chain's CDR3 is CASSPSRNQPQHF. As DNA, the CDR3 is TGTGCCAGCAGTCCGAGTCGAAATCAGCCCCAGCATTTT.

CDR3 sequence: CASSLQGSDQPQHF. The DNA for the CDR3 is TGTGCCAGCAGCTTACAGGGTTCGGATCAGCCCCAGCATTTT. This chain links TRBV7-9 with TRBJ1-5; the D gene is possibly TRBD1 (5 bases). The germline V and J ends were trimmed by 2 bases and 5 bases, with 10 bases remaining between them. The CDR3 spans 14 residues. Germline V lookup: CDR1 SEHNR, CDR2 FQNEAQ (reference sequence).

This clone was counted a few times. The gene calls are TRBV28 and TRBJ2-7; 8 nucleotides align to TRBD1. Trimming at V came to 4 bases and at J to 5 bases, leaving 7 bases not matched to a gene. Germline-derived CDR1 and CDR2 are MDHEN and SYDVKM. The CDR3 covers 14 residues. CDR3 protein: CASSWDRKFDEQYF. The CDR3 coding sequence is TGTGCCAGCAGTTGGGACAGGAAGTTTGACGAGCAGTACTTC.

J is TRBJ1-1 and V is TRBV6-4; no definite D call. Germline-derived CDR1 and CDR2 are MRHNA and SNTAGT. The CDR3 runs 13 residues. Trimming shortened V by 6 bases and J by 1 base, and 9 bases separated the two germline ends. This CDR3 is CASSVTQNTEAFF. The CDR3 DNA reads as TGTGCCAGCAGCGTAACACAGAACACTGAAGCTTTCTTT.

This chain uses TRBV18 with TRBJ1-4; 9 positions match TRBD1. CDR1 KGHSH and CDR2 LQKENI come from the germline V gene. This CDR3 region has 13 residues. V trimming: 6 bases; J trimming: 6 bases; junction bases outside the gene matches: 2. The CDR3: CASSTGGDEKLFF. As DNA, the CDR3 is TGTGCCAGCTCGACAGGGGGGGATGAAAAACTGTTTTTT.

The rearrangement links TRBV7-2 to TRBJ1-5; 7 nucleotides agree with TRBD1. Germline assignment: CDR1 SGHTA and CDR2 FQGNSA. V shed 5 bases, J shed 3 bases, and the junction held 10 bases outside the gene matches. This CDR3 contains 16 residues. The CDR3 DNA follows: TGTGCCAGCAGCGCCGCAGGGGGGAGAAACAATCAGCCCCAGCATTTT. Translation gives CASSAAGGRNNQPQHF.